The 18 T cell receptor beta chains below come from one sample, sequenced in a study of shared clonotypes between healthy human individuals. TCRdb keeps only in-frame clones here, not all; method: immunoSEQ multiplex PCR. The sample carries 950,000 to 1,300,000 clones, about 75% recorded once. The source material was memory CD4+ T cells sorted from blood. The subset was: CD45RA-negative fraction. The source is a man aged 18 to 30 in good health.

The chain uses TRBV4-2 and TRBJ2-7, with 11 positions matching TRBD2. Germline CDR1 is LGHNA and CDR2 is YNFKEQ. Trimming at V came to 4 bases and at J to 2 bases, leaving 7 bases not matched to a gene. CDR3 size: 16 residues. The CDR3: CASSPGTGLAAYEQYF. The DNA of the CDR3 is TGTGCCAGCAGCCCGGGGACGGGACTAGCGGCCTACGAGCAGTACTTC.

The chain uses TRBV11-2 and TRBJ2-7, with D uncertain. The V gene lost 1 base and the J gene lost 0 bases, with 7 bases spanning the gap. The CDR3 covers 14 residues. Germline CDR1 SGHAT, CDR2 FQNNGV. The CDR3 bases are TGTGCCAGCAGCTTAGGCCAGAGCTCCTACGAGCAGTACTTC. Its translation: CASSLGQSSYEQYF.

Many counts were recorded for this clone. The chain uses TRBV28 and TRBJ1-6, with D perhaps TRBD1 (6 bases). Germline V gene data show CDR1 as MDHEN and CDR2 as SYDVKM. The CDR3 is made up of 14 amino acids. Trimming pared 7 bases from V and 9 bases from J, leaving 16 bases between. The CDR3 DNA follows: TGTGCCAGCACCGTCTCAGGGGAGAGTTCACCCCTCCACTTT. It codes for CASTVSGESSPLHF.

The CDR3 sequence is CASSPPAGRNQPQHF. The CDR3 DNA reads as TGTGCCAGCTCACCACCAGCAGGGCGCAATCAGCCCCAGCATTTT. The chain recombines TRBV18 with TRBJ1-5, with TRBD1 as a possible D gene (5 bases). CDR1 is KGHSH, CDR2 LQKENI, per germline. This CDR3 comprises 15 residues. The V and J ends lost 0 bases and 2 bases respectively, with 8 bases between them.

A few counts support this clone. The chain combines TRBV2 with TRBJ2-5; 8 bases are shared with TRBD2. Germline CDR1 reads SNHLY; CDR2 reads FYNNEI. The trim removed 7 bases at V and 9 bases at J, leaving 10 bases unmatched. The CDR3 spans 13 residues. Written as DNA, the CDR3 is TGTGCCAGCATTGCGACTAGCGCCTTCTCCCAGTACTTC. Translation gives CASIATSAFSQYF.

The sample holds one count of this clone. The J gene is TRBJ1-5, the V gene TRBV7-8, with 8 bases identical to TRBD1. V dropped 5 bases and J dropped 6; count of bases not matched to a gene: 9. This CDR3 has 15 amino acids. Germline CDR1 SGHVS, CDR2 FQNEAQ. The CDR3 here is CASSIQGGSSQPQHF. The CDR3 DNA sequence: TGTGCCAGCAGCATACAGGGGGGTAGTAGTCAGCCCCAGCATTTT.

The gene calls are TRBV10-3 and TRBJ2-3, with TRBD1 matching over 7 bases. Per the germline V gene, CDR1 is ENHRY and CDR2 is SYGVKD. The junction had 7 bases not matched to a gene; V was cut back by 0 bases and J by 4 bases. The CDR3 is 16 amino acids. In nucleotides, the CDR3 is TGTGCCATCAGTGAGTCGGCAGGGGGACAATCAGATACGCAGTATTTT. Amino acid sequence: CAISESAGGQSDTQYF.

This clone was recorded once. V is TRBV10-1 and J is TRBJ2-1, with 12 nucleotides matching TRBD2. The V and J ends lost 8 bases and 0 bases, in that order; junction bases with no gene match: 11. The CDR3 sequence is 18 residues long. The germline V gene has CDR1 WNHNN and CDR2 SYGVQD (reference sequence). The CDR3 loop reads CASGGLAGDRLSYNEQFF. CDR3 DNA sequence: TGCGCCAGCGGGGGACTAGCGGGTGACCGACTCTCCTACAATGAGCAGTTCTTC.

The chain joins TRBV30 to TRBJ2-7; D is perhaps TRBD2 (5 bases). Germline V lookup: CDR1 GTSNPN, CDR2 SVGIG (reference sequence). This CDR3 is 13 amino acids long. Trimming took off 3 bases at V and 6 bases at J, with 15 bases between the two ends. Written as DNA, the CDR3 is TGTGCCTGGAGCGGGGAATTACATTCCGAGCAGTACTTC. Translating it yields CAWSGELHSEQYF.

This chain's CDR3 is CASSHVTGTGPEKLFF. CDR3 bases: TGTGCCAGCAGCCACGTCACCGGGACAGGACCCGAAAAACTGTTTTTT. V usage is TRBV14 and J usage is TRBJ1-4, with TRBD1 identical over 8 bases. This CDR3 contains 16 residues. The trim removed 3 bases at V and 8 bases at J, leaving 11 bases unmatched. CDR1 is SGHDN and CDR2 is FVKESK in the germline V gene.

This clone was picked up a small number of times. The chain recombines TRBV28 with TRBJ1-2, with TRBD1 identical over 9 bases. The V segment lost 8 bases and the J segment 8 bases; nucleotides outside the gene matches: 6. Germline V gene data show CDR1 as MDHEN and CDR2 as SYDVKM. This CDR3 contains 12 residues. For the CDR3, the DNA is TGTGCCAGCCTGGGACAGGGCCTAGGCTACACCTTC. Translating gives CASLGQGLGYTF.

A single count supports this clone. The CDR3 sequence is CASSPSYWAALSRSYEQYF. The CDR3 region has the DNA TGTGCCAGCAGCCCTAGTTATTGGGCGGCGTTAAGCCGCTCCTACGAGCAGTACTTC. The V and J genes are TRBV11-2 and TRBJ2-7; D is ambiguous. The V end lost 5 bases, the J end lost 0 bases, and 26 bases lay between the germline ends. Germline V lookup: CDR1 SGHAT, CDR2 FQNNGV. The CDR3 spans 19 residues.

Here the CDR3 DNA reads TGTGCCAGCAGCTTGGTTTGGGCTAGCGCAACAGATACGCAGTATTTT. This codes for CASSLVWASATDTQYF. J is TRBJ2-3 and V is TRBV7-9; a weak D match, TRBD2 (6 bases). CDR3 size: 16 residues. The V gene lost 3 bases and the J gene lost 3 bases, with 16 bases spanning the gap. CDR1 SEHNR and CDR2 FQNEAQ come from the germline V gene (reference sequence).

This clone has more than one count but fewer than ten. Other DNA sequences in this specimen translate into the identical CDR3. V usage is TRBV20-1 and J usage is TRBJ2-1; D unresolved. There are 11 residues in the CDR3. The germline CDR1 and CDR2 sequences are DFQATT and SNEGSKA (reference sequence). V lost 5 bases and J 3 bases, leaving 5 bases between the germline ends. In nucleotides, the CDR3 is TGCAGTGCTCAGGACTACAATGAGCAGTTCTTC. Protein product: CSAQDYNEQFF.

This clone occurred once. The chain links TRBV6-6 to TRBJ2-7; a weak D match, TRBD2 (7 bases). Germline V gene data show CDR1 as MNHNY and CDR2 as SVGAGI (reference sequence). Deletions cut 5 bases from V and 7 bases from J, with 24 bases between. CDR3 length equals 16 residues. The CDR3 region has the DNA TGTGCCAGCAGTCTCTCGAGAGCGGGGACGCAGGGGGAGCAGTACTTC. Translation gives CASSLSRAGTQGEQYF.

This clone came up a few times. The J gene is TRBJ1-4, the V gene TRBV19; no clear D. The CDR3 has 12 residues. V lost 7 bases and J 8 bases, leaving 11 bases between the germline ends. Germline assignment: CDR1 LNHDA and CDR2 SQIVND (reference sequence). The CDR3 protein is CASKAVGEKLFF. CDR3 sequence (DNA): TGTGCCAGTAAGGCGGTGGGGGAAAAACTGTTTTTT.

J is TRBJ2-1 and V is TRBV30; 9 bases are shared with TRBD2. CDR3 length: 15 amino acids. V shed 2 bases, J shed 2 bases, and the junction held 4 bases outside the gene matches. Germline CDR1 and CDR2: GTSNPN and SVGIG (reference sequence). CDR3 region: CAWSPRLAAYNEQFF. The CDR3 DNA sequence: TGTGCCTGGAGTCCAAGACTAGCGGCCTACAATGAGCAGTTCTTC.

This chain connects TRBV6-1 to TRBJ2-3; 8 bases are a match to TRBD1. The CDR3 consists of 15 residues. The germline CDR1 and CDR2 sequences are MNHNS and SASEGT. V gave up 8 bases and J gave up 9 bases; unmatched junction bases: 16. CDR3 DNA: TGTGCCAGCGGGGAGGCAGGGGGCCACCCCCACACGCAGTATTTT. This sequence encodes CASGEAGGHPHTQYF.